Each of the 2 T cell receptor beta chains below was sequenced from the same sample in a study of T cell repertoires in cytomegalovirus infection. TCRdb re-called the reads through MiXCR, storing one row per CDR3 protein. This sample carries 680,000 or so distinct CDR3 sequences, around 31% of them seen once, and the ten largest clones take 15% to 20%. Antigen specificity for these receptors is unknown. Sequencing was performed on cultured PBMCs, taken from culture after CMV antigen stimulation. Every receptor here comes from a human donor in good health (CMV status not recorded). Some clones in this sample may be carry-over from other donors' samples.

The chain is built from TRBV9 and TRBJ2-7; 8 nucleotides align to TRBD2. Losses at the gene ends were 4 bases for V and 4 bases for J; bases not matched to a gene: 13. Germline-derived CDR1 and CDR2 are SGDLS and YYNGEE. The CDR3 consists of 16 residues. CDR3 DNA: TGTGCCAGCAGCCTGACCCCCAGCGGGAGCCTATACGAGCAGTACTTC. Encoded protein: CASSLTPSGSLYEQYF.

This chain joins TRBV20-1 and TRBJ1-1; TRBD1 aligns across 8 bases. CDR1 and CDR2 from the germline V gene are DFQATT and SNEGSKA (reference sequence). The CDR3 sequence is 14 residues long. With V trimmed by 0 bases and J by 1 base, 1 base remained unmatched. The CDR3 protein is CSAREGTGNTEAFF. The DNA for the CDR3 is TGCAGTGCTAGAGAGGGGACAGGGAACACTGAAGCTTTCTTT.